A single sample is the source of the 10 T cell receptor beta chains below, sequenced in a study of T cell repertoires in cytomegalovirus infection. TCRdb re-derived calls from the reads in MiXCR, one entry per CDR3 protein. The table lists some 350,000 distinct CDR3 sequences, about a third of them singletons. No antigens are known for them. The sample was cultured PBMCs, taken from culture after CMV antigen stimulation. These TCRs come from a human donor in good health (CMV status not recorded). Some clones in this sample may be carry-over from other donors' samples.

The chain has TRBV7-2 and TRBJ1-2; 8 nucleotides align to TRBD1. Per germline, CDR1 SGHTA and CDR2 FQGNSA. The CDR3 has 13 amino acids. V gave up 7 bases and J gave up 8 bases; unmatched junction bases: 9. The CDR3 nucleotides are TGTGCCAGCACCGGACAGGGAGGGTACGGCTACACCTTC. Its protein is CASTGQGGYGYTF.

J is TRBJ1-3 and V is TRBV28; D ambiguous. Between the trimmed V and J ends, which lost 6 bases and 6 bases, there was a span of 3 bases. The germline CDR1 and CDR2 sequences are MDHEN and SYDVKM. The CDR3 loop spans 10 amino acids. The CDR3 sequence is CASSSNTIYF. The CDR3 nucleotides are TGTGCCAGCAGCTCAAACACCATATATTTT.

The chain combines TRBV11-2 with TRBJ2-7; D is possibly TRBD1 (6 bases). Per germline, CDR1 SGHAT and CDR2 FQNNGV. The CDR3 runs 15 residues. The CDR3 DNA sequence: TGTGCCAGCAGTTTAGGGCAGGGGAATCCGCACGAGCAGTACGTC. It translates to CASSLGQGNPHEQYV.

This clonotype has a handful of counts. The DNA is left out, because the CDR3 cannot be placed on it with certainty; the CDR3 is given as TCRdb lists it. The chain is built from TRBV7-2 and TRBJ1-1; the DNA was not compared with TRBD1, the D call given in the table. In germline, CDR1 is SGHTA, CDR2 FQGNSA. The CDR3 contains 14 residues when both ends are counted. The CDR3 sequence is CASSFGPGNTEAFF.

In this sample, this clonotype turned up many times. The rearrangement uses TRBV7-9 and TRBJ2-1; 8 positions agree with TRBD2. The CDR3 has 15 amino acids. V dropped 5 bases and J dropped 9; count of bases not matched to a gene: 12. CDR1 SEHNR and CDR2 FQNEAQ come from the germline V gene (reference sequence). The CDR3 loop reads CASSSSGNSWGEQFF. The CDR3 DNA follows: TGTGCCAGCAGCAGTAGCGGGAACAGCTGGGGTGAGCAGTTCTTC.

This clonotype has more than one count but fewer than ten. The chain employs TRBV7-8 and TRBJ2-1; TRBD1 is a possible D gene (6 bases). This CDR3 region has 15 residues. Germline V gene lookup returns CDR1 SGHVS and CDR2 FQNEAQ. Between the trimmed V and J ends, which lost 8 bases and 1 base, there was a span of 15 bases. The CDR3 spells CASHTSGQSYNEQFF. Here the CDR3 DNA reads TGTGCCAGCCACACCTCCGGACAGTCCTACAATGAGCAGTTCTTC.

The CDR3 region is CASSLELARRDTQYF. The CDR3 nucleotides read TGTGCCAGCAGCTTAGAACTAGCCCGGCGGGATACGCAGTATTTT. The rearrangement uses TRBV11-2 and TRBJ2-3; the D gene is possibly TRBD2 (6 bases). Germline CDR1 is SGHAT and CDR2 is FQNNGV. This CDR3 contains 15 residues. V was pared by 0 bases and J by 6 bases, with 13 bases between.

This clonotype was observed a handful of times. J is TRBJ1-2 and V is TRBV28; D gene unclear. The V gene lost 6 bases and the J gene lost 2 bases, with 10 bases spanning the gap. The CDR3 spans 13 residues. The germline V gene has CDR1 MDHEN and CDR2 SYDVKM. Here the CDR3 DNA reads TGTGCCAGCAGCCCGTTACAGAACTATGGCTACACCTTC. As protein: CASSPLQNYGYTF.

This clonotype appeared a few times. The chain carries TRBV5-4 and TRBJ2-7; 9 positions agree with TRBD1. The trim removed 1 base at V and 7 bases at J, leaving 9 bases unmatched. The CDR3 runs to 15 residues. CDR1 is SGHNT and CDR2 is YYREEE in the germline V gene (reference sequence). CDR3 amino acids: CASSLPGTGHREQYF. CDR3 DNA sequence: TGTGCCAGCAGCTTGCCCGGGACAGGGCATAGGGAGCAGTACTTC.

The genes are TRBV14 and TRBJ1-6; D not certain. The V and J ends lost 3 bases and 9 bases respectively, with 15 bases between them. This CDR3 is built from 15 residues. Germline values: CDR1 SGHDN, CDR2 FVKESK. CDR3 amino acids: CASSQVEGLGSPLHF. CDR3 nucleotides: TGTGCCAGCAGCCAGGTCGAGGGCCTGGGTTCACCCCTCCACTTT.